Presented here are 30 T cell receptor beta chains from one specimen sequenced in a study of T cells in Graves' hyperthyroidism and ophthalmopathy. Amplification of TCR beta CDR3 regions used RNA as the template. Researchers ran a first-round RT-PCR on the TCR CDR3 using the HTBI primer set. From the multiplex PCR reads, TCRdb called clonotypes with MiXCR, one entry per CDR3 protein. This repertoire shows hundreds of thousands of distinct CDR3 sequences, approximately 14% found once; its top ten account for under 7%. The specimen was blood. Every receptor here comes from a woman under 40 with Graves' hyperthyroidism that later progressed to Graves' ophthalmopathy.

On this clonotype itself: A clone one base away is much larger, so this may be a read error. The chain recombines TRBV4-1 with TRBJ1-2; unclear D gene. This CDR3 spans 12 amino acids. Per germline, CDR1 MGHRA and CDR2 YSYEKL. The DNA for the CDR3 is TGCGCCAGCAGCCAACGGGGAGGCGGCTACGCCTTC. As protein: CASSQRGGGYAF.

Worth noting for this clonotype: The final CDR3 position lacks the conserved phenylalanine or tryptophan, pointing to a likely read error. The V gene is TRBV7-3, the J gene TRBJ2-5, with D possibly called TRBD1 or TRBD2 (5 bases each). Germline-derived CDR1 and CDR2 are SGHTA and FQGTGA. The CDR3 runs 16 residues. The V gene lost 4 bases and the J gene lost 2 bases, with 17 bases spanning the gap. The CDR3 DNA reads as TGTGCCAGCAGCTCAGCGGTTGGGACGGAACAAGAGACCCAGTACCTC. Translating gives CASSSAVGTEQETQYL.

This clonotype was found once. A much more abundant neighbour one base away suggests this may be a read error. The chain links TRBV6-1 to TRBJ2-7; D is perhaps TRBD1 (6 bases). V was clipped by 4 bases and J by 7 bases, with 11 bases between them. Germline V CDR1 and CDR2: MNHNS, SASEGT. This CDR3 has 12 residues. CDR3 region: CASSVQGLEQYF. In nucleotides, the CDR3 is TGTGCCAGCAGTGTGCAGGGGCTTGAGCAGTACTTC.

The chain carries TRBV28 and TRBJ1-2; D unresolved. V lost 5 bases to trimming and J lost 8 bases, with 15 bases between them. Germline V CDR1 and CDR2: MDHEN, SYDVKM. The CDR3 length is 13 residues. The CDR3 reads CASSPAFADGYTF. DNA of the CDR3: TGTGCCAGCAGTCCCGCCTTTGCCGACGGCTACACCTTC.

This clonotype was found many times. V is TRBV11-2 and J is TRBJ1-1; no clear D gene. This CDR3 contains 14 residues. Deletions cut 3 bases from V and 0 bases from J, with 8 bases between. The V gene's germline CDR1 is SGHAT and CDR2 FQNNGV. DNA of the CDR3: TGTGCCAGCAGCTTCCGACCCCTGAACACTGAAGCTTTCTTT. Translation gives CASSFRPLNTEAFF.

On this clonotype itself: The conserved closing phenylalanine or tryptophan is absent in this CDR3, likely reflecting a read error. The DNA is left out, because the CDR3 cannot be placed on it with certainty; the CDR3 is given as TCRdb lists it. This chain links TRBV10-3 with TRBJ1-2; the DNA was not compared with TRBD1, the D call given in the table. Germline CDR1 reads ENHRY; CDR2 reads SYGVKD. Ends included, the CDR3 has 12 residues. The CDR3 region is CATGQADYGCTV.

This clonotype came up many times. The chain combines TRBV18 with TRBJ1-3, with TRBD1 as a possible D gene (5 bases). V was clipped by 0 bases and J by 2 bases, with 8 bases between them. This CDR3 has 15 residues. Germline-derived CDR1 and CDR2 are KGHSH and LQKENI. The CDR3 nucleotides are TGTGCCAGCTCACCACCGGCGGACACTGGAAACACCATATATTTT. Its translation: CASSPPADTGNTIYF.

The V gene is TRBV19, the J gene TRBJ1-2; no firm D call. V was clipped by 6 bases and J by 1 base, with 12 bases between them. Germline loops: CDR1 LNHDA, CDR2 SQIVND (reference sequence). The CDR3 has 14 amino acids. CDR3 coding DNA: TGTGCCAGTAGCGTTACCGGCCATAACTATGGCTACACCTTC. Translated, it gives CASSVTGHNYGYTF.

This clonotype was recorded at least ten times. The chain joins TRBV7-3 to TRBJ1-3; no clear D gene. The V end was cut by 0 bases, the J end by 0 bases, with 6 bases between. Germline lookup yields CDR1 SGHTA and CDR2 FQGTGA. CDR3 size: 15 residues. The CDR3 DNA reads as TGTGCCAGCAGCTTAACAGGGCCCTCTGGAAACACCATATATTTT. Translated: CASSLTGPSGNTIYF.

Notes on this clonotype: A clone one base away is much larger, so this may be a read error. This chain connects TRBV30 to TRBJ2-1; 10 bases match TRBD2. This CDR3 comprises 14 residues. The J segment lost 8 bases and the V segment lost 5 bases, leaving 9 bases of the junction unmatched. Germline CDR1 reads GTSNPN; CDR2 reads SVGIG (reference sequence). CDR3 loop: CAWDAEREGDEQFF. CDR3 DNA sequence: TGTGCCTGGGACGCTGAGCGGGAGGGCGATGAGCAGTTCTTC.

This clonotype was observed many times. Germline is not matched at one junction end, which may reflect a read error. This chain joins TRBV11-3 and TRBJ2-1, with 11 bases that match TRBD2. Germline V gene data show CDR1 as SGHNT and CDR2 as YENEEA. The CDR3 length is 16 residues. The CDR3 DNA reads as TGTGCCAGCAGTTTAGCGGGAGGGCGGACTTACAATGAGCAGTTCTTC. It is translated as CASSLAGGRTYNEQFF.

The chain carries TRBV11-3 and TRBJ2-7; the D is unclear. Germline CDR1 is SGHNT and CDR2 is YENEEA. The V and J ends lost 1 base and 5 bases respectively, with 27 bases between them. The CDR3 runs 19 residues. In nucleotides, the CDR3 is TGTGCCAGCAGCTTAGGGCCAATCACGCGACGTCCGATTTGCCACGAGCAGTACTTC. Its translation: CASSLGPITRRPICHEQYF.

This clonotype was seen at least ten times. CDR3 nucleotides: TGTGCCATCAGTGACGGGCTAGCGGGAGAGACCCAGTACTTC. As protein: CAISDGLAGETQYF. V gene TRBV10-3 combines with J gene TRBJ2-5; 8 bases are shared with TRBD2. Germline V gene sequence: CDR1 ENHRY, CDR2 SYGVKD. This CDR3 spans 14 amino acids. With 3 bases clipped from V and 4 bases from J, the junction kept 4 bases outside the gene matches.

In its sample, this clonotype was seen a few times. J is TRBJ1-3 and V is TRBV6-1; unclear D gene. Germline-derived CDR1 and CDR2 are MNHNS and SASEGT. This CDR3 region has 14 residues. The ends were cut back, 6 bases at V and 4 bases at J, with 13 bases in the middle. CDR3 region: CASSQGPGGNTIYF. DNA for the CDR3: TGTGCCAGCAGCCAAGGACCTGGGGGAAACACCATATATTTT.

In this sample, this clonotype turned up many times. The rearrangement links TRBV7-9 to TRBJ1-5; the D is unclear. The V end lost 1 base, the J end lost 10 bases, and 11 bases lay between the germline ends. Looked up from germline, CDR1 is SEHNR and CDR2 is FQNEAQ (reference sequence). The CDR3 has 13 residues. This CDR3 reads CASSLGWDRPQHF. The DNA for the CDR3 is TGTGCCAGCAGCTTAGGGTGGGATCGTCCCCAGCATTTT.

CDR3 DNA: TGTGCCTTGGGGGGGTTGGGCCTTGAAGCTTTCTTT. Protein: CALGGLGLEAFF. This sequence joins TRBV30 and TRBJ1-1, with D possibly matching TRBD1 (5 bases). The CDR3 contains 12 residues. Germline V gene data show CDR1 as GTSNPN and CDR2 as SVGIG (reference sequence). V was pared by 7 bases and J by 7 bases, with 16 bases between.

This clonotype showed up many times. This chain uses TRBV29-1 with TRBJ2-1, with 10 bases aligning to TRBD2. Germline trimming cut 3 bases from V and 8 bases from J; bases unmatched to any gene: 10. This CDR3 comprises 15 residues. Germline loops: CDR1 SQVTM, CDR2 ANQGSEA. The CDR3: CSVDSSSGRGDEQFF. Written as DNA, the CDR3 is TGCAGCGTTGATAGCTCTAGCGGGAGAGGTGATGAGCAGTTCTTC.

The rearrangement joins TRBV11-2 to TRBJ2-1, with D unresolved. CDR1 is SGHAT, CDR2 FQNNGV, per germline. The CDR3 sequence is 12 residues long. The V and J ends lost 5 bases and 8 bases respectively, with 10 bases between them. CDR3 residues: CASSMERDEQFF. DNA of the CDR3: TGTGCCAGCAGCATGGAGCGCGATGAGCAGTTCTTC. Looking up the rest from reference TRBV11-2 and TRBJ2-1 gives the full variable domain: EAGVAQSPRYKIIEKRQSVAFWCNPISGHATLYWYQQILGQGPKLLIQFQNNGVVDDSQLPKDRFSAERLKGVDSTLKIQPAKLEDSAVYLCASSMERDEQFFGPGTRLTVL.

The chain couples TRBV4-1 to TRBJ1-2, with D maybe TRBD1 (5 bases). CDR3 size: 15 residues. Per the germline V gene, CDR1 is MGHRA and CDR2 is YSYEKL. Trimming cost V 3 bases and J 3 bases, with 14 bases left between them. The CDR3 here is CASSQGSGEDYGYTF. CDR3 DNA sequence: TGCGCCAGCAGCCAGGGGTCGGGGGAGGACTATGGCTACACCTTC.

V and J are TRBV9 and TRBJ2-3, with a tentative D call TRBD1 (6 bases). The CDR3 consists of 14 residues. V dropped 7 bases and J dropped 4 bases, with 16 bases sitting between them. The germline gives CDR1 SGDLS, CDR2 YYNGEE. The CDR3: CASSPGHIADTQYF. The CDR3 DNA reads as TGTGCCAGCTCCCCGGGACACATTGCAGATACGCAGTATTTT. The entire variable domain, with the rest obtained from reference TRBV9 and TRBJ2-3, is as follows: DSGVTQTPKHLITATGQRVTLRCSPRSGDLSVYWYQQSLDQGLQFLIQYYNGEERAKGNILERFSAQQFPDLHSELNLSSLELGDSALYFCASSPGHIADTQYFGPGTRLTVL.

This clonotype was seen ten or more times. The chain employs TRBV24-1 and TRBJ2-3; 10 bases align to TRBD2. The germline CDR1 and CDR2 sequences are KGHDR and SFDVKD. CDR3 length: 14 residues. Losses at the gene ends were 7 bases for V and 5 bases for J; bases not matched to a gene: 5. CDR3 in DNA: TGTGCCACCAGCAACCTAGCGGGAGTAGATACGCAGTATTTT. Its protein product is CATSNLAGVDTQYF.

The sample holds a few counts of this clonotype. V is TRBV9 and J is TRBJ1-2; 7 bases align to TRBD1. Germline V CDR1 and CDR2: SGDLS, YYNGEE. The CDR3 runs to 18 residues. The V and J ends lost 3 bases and 7 bases, in that order; junction bases with no gene match: 21. The CDR3 loop is CASSAGWTGAILGIGYTF. The CDR3 region has the DNA TGTGCCAGCAGCGCCGGTTGGACAGGAGCCATATTGGGTATTGGCTACACCTTC.

This clonotype has ten or more counts. CDR3: CASTLGSDSGVSAFF. The CDR3 region has the DNA TGTGCCAGCACCCTAGGGTCGGACAGCGGCGTATCAGCTTTCTTT. This rearrangement joins TRBV28 to TRBJ1-1; tentative D call: TRBD1 (6 bases). This CDR3 has 15 residues. Germline lookup yields CDR1 MDHEN and CDR2 SYDVKM. Trimming shortened V by 7 bases and J by 10 bases, and 25 bases separated the two germline ends.

This clonotype was recorded once. A read error may explain this, as a much larger clone is one base away. The chain carries TRBV3-1 and TRBJ1-1; TRBD1 is a possible D gene (5 bases). This CDR3 is built from 14 residues. Germline-derived CDR1 and CDR2 are LGHDT and YNNKEL (reference sequence). This chain's CDR3 is CAISQETRATEAFF. CDR3 nucleotides: TGTGCCATCAGCCAAGAGACCAGGGCCACTGAAGCTTTCTTT.

About this clonotype itself: A much more abundant neighbour one base away suggests this may be a read error. The gene calls are TRBV6-2 or TRBV6-3 and TRBJ1-2; D not certain. The CDR3 spans 11 residues. The germline V gene has CDR1 MNHEY and CDR2 SVGEGT. CDR3 sequence reads: CASMANHGYTF. For the CDR3, the DNA is TGTGCCAGCATGGCTAACCATGGCTACACCTTC.

The rearrangement joins TRBV29-1 to TRBJ2-1, with D possibly being TRBD2 (6 bases). Trimming took 4 bases from V and 9 from J, leaving 16 bases between them. The length of the CDR3 is 13 residues. Germline CDR1 and CDR2: SQVTM and ANQGSEA. The CDR3 sequence is CSVVMGLGGEQFF. For the CDR3, the DNA is TGCAGCGTTGTCATGGGGCTGGGGGGTGAGCAGTTCTTC.

The chain carries TRBV7-9 and TRBJ2-3; TRBD2 agrees at 7 bases. The germline V gene encodes CDR1 SEHNR and CDR2 FQNEAQ (reference sequence). With V trimmed by 5 bases and J by 2 bases, 7 bases remained unmatched. The CDR3 is 15 residues long. CDR3 bases: TGTGCCAGCAGCCCCCGAGCGGGAAACACAGATACGCAGTATTTT. Amino acids: CASSPRAGNTDTQYF.

The chain recombines TRBV7-6 with TRBJ2-7, with D hard to call. This CDR3 has 15 amino acids. Per germline, CDR1 SGHVS and CDR2 FNYEAQ. V was clipped by 1 base and J by 0 bases, with 10 bases between them. The DNA of the CDR3 is TGTGCCAGCAGCTTAGAGTCCAGGAGCTCCTACGAGCAGTACTTC. It yields the protein CASSLESRSSYEQYF.

This clonotype was counted between two and nine times. A much larger clone lies one base from this, so it may be a read error. The V gene is TRBV20-1, the J gene TRBJ2-5; 10 bases are a match to TRBD2. J lost 2 bases, V lost 5 bases, and 8 bases had no gene match. CDR1 is DFQATT, CDR2 SNEGSKA, per germline (reference sequence). The CDR3 is made up of 15 amino acids. The CDR3 reads CSAGASGSGQETQYF. The CDR3 coding sequence is TGCAGTGCTGGAGCTAGCGGGAGCGGGCAAGAGACCCAGTACTTC.

This clonotype came up a few times. The chain has TRBV10-2 and TRBJ1-2; D unclear. This CDR3 has 12 amino acids. Germline V lookup: CDR1 WSHSY, CDR2 SAAADI. V was clipped by 7 bases and J by 4 bases, with 10 bases between them. CDR3 sequence reads: CASTIQGYGYTF. The CDR3 DNA reads TGCGCCAGCACCATTCAAGGCTATGGCTACACCTTC.